The 23 T cell receptor beta chains below were found in one sample sequenced in a study of PD-1 blockade in classical Hodgkin lymphoma. As to time point: newly diagnosed, previously untreated cHL patient sample. Method: immunoSEQ multiplex PCR; TCRdb's copy keeps in-frame clones and lacks some. The sample lists roughly 70,000 clones, roughly 93% occurring once. Specimen: peripheral blood mononuclear cells (PBMCs). The receptors here all came from a human donor with classical Hodgkin lymphoma.

The gene calls are TRBV19 and TRBJ1-6, with TRBD1 as a possible D gene (5 bases). Trimming took 7 bases from V and 0 from J, leaving 10 bases between them. Germline V gene sequence: CDR1 LNHDA, CDR2 SQIVND (reference sequence). The CDR3 has 15 residues. CDR3 sequence reads: CASTPGTSYNSPLHF. DNA for the CDR3: TGTGCCAGTACCCCTGGGACCTCCTATAATTCACCCCTCCACTTT.

In DNA form, the CDR3 reads TGTGCCAGCAGCTTAGCGGGGGCTGTCGCAGATACGCAGTATTTT. Its protein product is CASSLAGAVADTQYF. This chain uses TRBV7-9 with TRBJ2-3, with a possible D match to TRBD1 (6 bases). The germline V gene has CDR1 SEHNR and CDR2 FQNEAQ (reference sequence). This CDR3 has 15 amino acids. Between the trimmed V and J ends, which lost 0 bases and 4 bases, there was a span of 11 bases.

The J gene is TRBJ1-4, the V gene TRBV7-9; D gene uncertain. Germline V gene lookup returns CDR1 SEHNR and CDR2 FQNEAQ (reference sequence). Trimming shortened V by 5 bases and J by 6 bases, and 10 bases separated the two germline ends. The CDR3 sequence is 13 residues long. CDR3 sequence: CASSPRADEKLFF. The CDR3 DNA reads TGTGCCAGCAGCCCGCGAGCTGATGAAAAACTGTTTTTT.

The rearrangement joins TRBV27 to TRBJ1-6; weak D call: TRBD1 (6 bases). This CDR3 comprises 15 residues. Per the germline V gene, CDR1 is MNHEY and CDR2 is SMNVEV (reference sequence). V lost 5 bases and J lost 7, with 15 bases in between. CDR3 DNA: TGTGCCAGCAGTCAAATCCGGGACAAAAATTCACCCCTCCACTTT. It encodes CASSQIRDKNSPLHF.

CDR3 sequence (DNA): TGTGCCAGCAGCTCGGATGGAACCTATGGCTACACCTTC. This codes for CASSSDGTYGYTF. This chain uses TRBV5-5 with TRBJ1-2; D remains unclear. This CDR3 spans 13 amino acids. Trimming shortened V by 3 bases and J by 4 bases, and 10 bases separated the two germline ends. Germline CDR1 and CDR2: SGHKS and YYEKEE (reference sequence).

This chain links TRBV16 with TRBJ2-1; TRBD2 matches 14 bases. CDR3 length: 18 residues. Germline V CDR1 and CDR2: KGHSY, FQNENV. Trimming cost V 2 bases and J 3 bases; bases outside gene matches: 6. The CDR3 region has the DNA TGTGCCAGCAGCCAAAAAGCGGGACTAGCGGGGGTCTACAATGAGCAGTTCTTC. Protein: CASSQKAGLAGVYNEQFF.

As concerns this clone: One end of the junction does not line up with germline, which may come from a read error. The chain joins TRBV6-1 to TRBJ1-1; no reliable D call. In germline, CDR1 is MNHNS, CDR2 SASEGT. CDR3 size: 11 residues. CDR3 in amino acids: CASREETEAFF. The CDR3 DNA follows: TGTGCCAGCAGGGAAGAGACTGAAGCTTTCTTT.

Only a few counts were recorded for this clone. The genes are TRBV5-1 and TRBJ2-3, with 9 bases fitting TRBD2. There are 18 residues in the CDR3. J was trimmed by 6 bases and V by 4 bases; bases with no gene match: 18. Germline CDR1 is SGHRS and CDR2 is YFSETQ. CDR3 sequence: CASSRRVGTSSWVDTQYF. The CDR3 DNA follows: TGCGCCAGCAGCCGGAGAGTCGGGACTAGCTCTTGGGTTGATACGCAGTATTTT. Variable domain in full (rest from reference TRBV5-1 and TRBJ2-3): KAGVTQTPRYLIKTRGQQVTLSCSPISGHRSVSWYQQTPGQGLQFLFEYFSETQRNKGNFPGRFSGRQFSNSRSEMNVSTLELGDSALYLCASSRRVGTSSWVDTQYFGPGTRLTVL.

In its sample, this clone was seen a few times. The J gene is TRBJ2-7, the V gene TRBV6-1, with 7 bases lining up with TRBD2. CDR3 length: 19 amino acids. CDR1 MNHNS and CDR2 SASEGT come from the germline V gene. V was pared by 3 bases and J by 5 bases, with 22 bases of the junction left unmatched. CDR3 nucleotides: TGTGCCAGCAGTGAGAAAAAAGACCGGAGGTACAGCGGGGTCCACGAGCAGTACTTC. Encoded protein: CASSEKKDRRYSGVHEQYF.

The V call is TRBV4-1, the J call TRBJ2-7, with D possibly TRBD2 on 7 matching bases. The CDR3 has 17 residues. The V and J ends lost 0 bases and 5 bases respectively, with 20 bases between them. Germline loops: CDR1 MGHRA, CDR2 YSYEKL. Written as DNA, the CDR3 is TGCGCCAGCAGCCAAGATTGGGGGGCTAAGCGGGGCCACGAGCAGTACTTC. Protein product: CASSQDWGAKRGHEQYF.

The chain employs TRBV5-1 and TRBJ2-3, with D unresolved. Between the trimmed V and J ends, which lost 0 bases and 2 bases, there was a span of 7 bases. CDR3 size: 14 residues. The germline V gene encodes CDR1 SGHRS and CDR2 YFSETQ. The CDR3 bases are TGCGCCAGCAGCTTGGACGGATACACAGATACGCAGTATTTT. Translation: CASSLDGYTDTQYF.

The chain couples TRBV5-1 to TRBJ1-2, with 7 nucleotides matching TRBD1. V was clipped by 4 bases and J by 2 bases; unmatched bases: 2. The CDR3 length is 13 residues. CDR1 is SGHRS, CDR2 YFSETQ, per germline. CDR3 DNA sequence: TGCGCCAGCAGCGCGGGACAGAACTATGGCTACACCTTC. Translated: CASSAGQNYGYTF. The full variable domain, in which reference TRBV5-1 and TRBJ1-2 provide the parts outside the CDR3, is KAGVTQTPRYLIKTRGQQVTLSCSPISGHRSVSWYQQTPGQGLQFLFEYFSETQRNKGNFPGRFSGRQFSNSRSEMNVSTLELGDSALYLCASSAGQNYGYTFGSGTRLTVV.

This clone was seen more than once but under ten times. The chain carries TRBV15 and TRBJ1-1, with a possible D match to TRBD1 (5 bases). Germline CDR1 LNHNV, CDR2 YYDKDF (reference sequence). Between the trimmed V and J ends, which lost 5 bases and 0 bases, there was a span of 7 bases. The CDR3 contains 13 residues. CDR3 sequence: CATSRQLNTEAFF. The DNA for the CDR3 is TGTGCCACCAGCCGACAGTTGAACACTGAAGCTTTCTTT. The entire variable domain, with the rest obtained from reference TRBV15 and TRBJ1-1, is as follows: DAMVIQNPRYQVTQFGKPVTLSCSQTLNHNVMYWYQQKSSQAPKLLFHYYDKDFNNEADTPDNFQSRRPNTSFCFLDIRSPGLGDTAMYLCATSRQLNTEAFFGQGTRLTVV.

This clone was observed a handful of times. The rearrangement links TRBV10-3 to TRBJ2-7, with D perhaps TRBD2 (5 bases). The CDR3 spans 12 residues. Germline V gene data show CDR1 as ENHRY and CDR2 as SYGVKD. V was shortened by 6 bases and J by 3 bases, with 9 bases between the two germline ends. CDR3 amino acids: CAISRLNYEQYF. Here the CDR3 DNA reads TGTGCCATCAGCAGACTAAACTACGAGCAGTACTTC.

This clone appeared a few times. This chain links TRBV19 with TRBJ2-1; TRBD2 agrees at 10 bases. In germline, CDR1 is LNHDA, CDR2 SQIVND (reference sequence). Germline trimming cut 2 bases from V and 6 bases from J; bases unmatched to any gene: 4. The CDR3 has 15 amino acids. CDR3 amino acids: CASSISSGSFNEQFF. As DNA, the CDR3 is TGTGCCAGTAGTATATCTAGCGGGAGCTTCAATGAGCAGTTCTTC.

J is TRBJ1-2 and V is TRBV5-6, with 11 bases matching TRBD1. The germline CDR1 and CDR2 sequences are SGHDT and YYEEEE. The CDR3 extends over 16 amino acids. Trimming at V came to 4 bases and at J to 5 bases, leaving 10 bases not matched to a gene. In DNA form, the CDR3 reads TGTGCCAGCAGCAAACCGGGACAGGGGGGACCTTATGGCTACACCTTC. Translating gives CASSKPGQGGPYGYTF.

V usage is TRBV4-2 and J usage is TRBJ2-3, with D perhaps TRBD1 (6 bases). This CDR3 spans 16 amino acids. The V gene's germline CDR1 is LGHNA and CDR2 YNFKEQ. Between the trimmed V and J ends, which lost 0 bases and 4 bases, there was a span of 14 bases. CDR3 nucleotide sequence: TGTGCCAGCAGCCAAGAGGGGGCGGCTGGGGCAGATACGCAGTATTTT. It is translated as CASSQEGAAGADTQYF.

J is TRBJ1-2 and V is TRBV6-5; maybe TRBD1 (6 bases). The CDR3 extends over 13 amino acids. The V and J ends lost 0 bases and 7 bases respectively, with 9 bases between them. Germline V gives CDR1 MNHEY, CDR2 SVGAGI. CDR3 amino acids: CASSYSRGGGYTF. CDR3 in DNA: TGTGCCAGCAGTTACTCGAGAGGGGGTGGCTACACCTTC.

The V call is TRBV28, the J call TRBJ1-5; D is possibly TRBD1 (5 bases). V gave up 6 bases and J gave up 5 bases, with 17 bases separating them. The germline V gene encodes CDR1 MDHEN and CDR2 SYDVKM. This CDR3 has 15 residues. CDR3 sequence (DNA): TGTGCCAGCAGCCCTTTAGGAACGGGGGATCAGCCCCAGCATTTT. Encoded protein: CASSPLGTGDQPQHF.

The chain recombines TRBV18 with TRBJ2-1; D is unclear. The CDR3 extends over 16 amino acids. Germline V lookup: CDR1 KGHSH, CDR2 LQKENI. Trimming left V 3 bases short and J 1 base short, with 13 bases between. The CDR3 loop reads CASSPVERVSYNEQFF. As DNA, the CDR3 is TGTGCCAGCTCACCTGTGGAACGGGTATCCTACAATGAGCAGTTCTTC.

This rearrangement joins TRBV7-7 to TRBJ2-5; 9 bases are shared with TRBD2. The CDR3 sequence is 16 residues long. From germline, CDR1 is SSHAT and CDR2 FNYEAQ (reference sequence). With V trimmed by 3 bases and J by 2 bases, 7 bases remained unmatched. CDR3 bases: TGTGCCAGCAGCTTCCCTAGACTAGCGGTACAAGAGACCCAGTACTTC. Translating it yields CASSFPRLAVQETQYF. The full variable domain, in which reference TRBV7-7 and TRBJ2-5 provide the parts outside the CDR3, is GAGVSQSPRYKVTKRGQDVTLRCDPISSHATLYWYQQALGQGPEFLTYFNYEAQPDKSGLPSDRFSAERPEGSISTLTIQRTEQRDSAMYRCASSFPRLAVQETQYFGPGTRLLVL.

This clone has only a few counts. The rearrangement links TRBV5-1 to TRBJ1-5; TRBD1 matches 7 bases. With 4 bases clipped from V and 3 bases from J, the junction kept 10 bases outside the gene matches. Germline V gene sequence: CDR1 SGHRS, CDR2 YFSETQ. This CDR3 region has 16 residues. The CDR3 sequence is CASSLTGADSNQPQHF. As DNA, the CDR3 is TGCGCCAGCAGCCTCACAGGGGCCGATTCCAATCAGCCCCAGCATTTT.

This chain's CDR3 is CASSRTGDYGYTF. The CDR3 DNA reads TGTGCCAGCAGCCGGACAGGAGACTATGGCTACACCTTC. The chain joins TRBV6-5 to TRBJ1-2; 7 bases agree with TRBD1. Germline CDR1 is MNHEY and CDR2 is SVGAGI. V lost 6 bases, J lost 3 bases, and 4 bases stayed unmatched. The CDR3 covers 13 residues.